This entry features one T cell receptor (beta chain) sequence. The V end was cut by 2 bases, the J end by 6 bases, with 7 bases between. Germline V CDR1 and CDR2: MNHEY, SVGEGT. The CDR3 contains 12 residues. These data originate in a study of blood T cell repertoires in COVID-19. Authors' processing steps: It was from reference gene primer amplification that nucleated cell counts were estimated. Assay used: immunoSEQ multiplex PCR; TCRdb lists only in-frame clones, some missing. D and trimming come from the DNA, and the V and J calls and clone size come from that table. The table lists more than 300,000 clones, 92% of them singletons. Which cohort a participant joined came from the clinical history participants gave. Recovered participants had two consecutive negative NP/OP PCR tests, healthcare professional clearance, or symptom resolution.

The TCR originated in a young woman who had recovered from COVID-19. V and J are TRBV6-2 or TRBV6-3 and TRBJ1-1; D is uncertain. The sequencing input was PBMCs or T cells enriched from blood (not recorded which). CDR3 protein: CASSYGPPEAFF. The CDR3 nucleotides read TGTGCCAGCAGTTACGGGCCGCCTGAAGCTTTCTTT.